The text below deals with one T cell receptor beta chain. This sample stems from a study of OX40 agonist ivuxolimab in advanced cancers. Germline V gene data show CDR1 as SGHDN and CDR2 as FVKESK. This CDR3 has 18 residues. V lost 2 bases and J lost 0, with 17 bases in between. Generated by immunoSEQ multiplex PCR, the TCRdb table keeps only in-frame clones and is missing some. The top ten hold approximately 7% of the sample, which has 45,000 to 65,000 clones, 80% to 90% seen once. This clonotype was obtained from an adult with an advanced solid tumor such as melanoma, head and neck, liver or kidney cancer. This chain joins TRBV14 and TRBJ1-3; D gene unclear. The starting material was CD4+ or CD8+ T cells sorted from blood, obtained in a trial of the OX40 agonist ivuxolimab. The CDR3 DNA is TGTGCCAGCAGCCAATGGGCACGGAGGGCCCCCTCTGGAAACACCATATATTTT. The encoded protein is CASSQWARRAPSGNTIYF. The entire variable domain, with the rest obtained from reference TRBV14 and TRBJ1-3, is as follows: EAGVTQFPSHSVIEKGQTVTLRCDPISGHDNLYWYRRVMGKEIKFLLHFVKESKQDESGMPNNRFLAERTGGTYSTLKVQPAELEDSGVYFCASSQWARRAPSGNTIYFGEGSWLTVV.